Described below is a single TCR beta chain sequence and its context. The antigen is undetermined. The CDR3 has 18 amino acids. The germline V gene has CDR1 MNHNS and CDR2 SASEGT. V was shortened by 4 bases and J by 0 bases, with 19 bases between the two germline ends. This record belongs to a study of blood T cells in healthy people across ages. Study-wide points: Comparison with aged donors showed that long-lived donors had more naive CD4+ cells and higher diversity. While age rose, TCR beta diversity per million T cells dropped in a roughly linear way.

A J-beta primer mix and a sample-barcoded 5' primer were used in a second PCR of about 7 to 12 cycles. TCRdb analysed the 5' RACE reads with MiXCR anew, one entry per CDR3 protein. The profile shows 540,000 or so distinct CDR3 sequences, about 45% of them singletons. The sequencing input was blood. This TCR derives from a man of 80 years or more in good health. The chain carries TRBV6-1 and TRBJ1-5; D possibly corresponds to TRBD1 (5 bases). Written as DNA, the CDR3 is TGTGCCAGCAGTGCCAACCCGACAGCTAGAAATAGCAATCAGCCCCAGCATTTT. Its protein is CASSANPTARNSNQPQHF.